This TCR beta chain was observed in a study of cytomegalovirus exposure and HLA in healthy donors. Findings and limits, study-wide: The investigators catalogued 180 or so TCR beta chains as cytomegalovirus-associated.

A remark on this clone: As yet, its antigen is unknown.

Assay used: immunoSEQ multiplex PCR; TCRdb lists only in-frame clones, some missing. The sample contains about 82,000 clones, around 92% of which appear only once. The source is a man between 18 and 35 years old in good health and CMV-seronegative. Sample: PBMCs.

Here the CDR3 DNA reads TGTGCCAGCAGCTTGGAGGCGGGTTACCAGTACTTC. Amino acids: CASSLEAGYQYF. This chain joins TRBV5-4 and TRBJ2-5; TRBD2 is a possible D gene (5 bases). Germline lookup yields CDR1 SGHNT and CDR2 YYREEE (reference sequence). Deletions cut 0 bases from V and 10 bases from J, with 10 bases between. The CDR3 is made up of 12 amino acids.